The clone carrying this T cell receptor beta chain was found many times. Antigen specificity is unknown. This sample stems from a study of T cells in Graves' hyperthyroidism and ophthalmopathy. Study-wide results and limits: Also found in blood were most expanded thyroid clonotypes above 0.001.

Hyperthyroidism had been newly diagnosed in patients aged 18 to 65, and its duration was under 2 months. TCR beta CDR3 regions were amplified from RNA transcripts. RT-PCR in the first round (using the HTBI primer set) targeted the TCR CDR3. In TCRdb, the multiplex PCR reads were re-called with MiXCR into one record per CDR3 protein. Among over 200,000 distinct CDR3 sequences listed, more than 12% were seen once. Trimming left V 4 bases short and J 3 bases short, with 12 bases between. Germline V gene sequence: CDR1 MNHEY, CDR2 SMNVEV (reference sequence). The CDR3 has 14 amino acids. The sample was blood. The J gene is TRBJ1-1, the V gene TRBV27; D call uncertain. This receptor was obtained from a woman aged 40-49 years with Graves' hyperthyroidism that later progressed to Graves' ophthalmopathy. The CDR3 protein is CASSSLQADTEAFF. CDR3 DNA: TGTGCCAGCAGTTCTCTTCAGGCCGACACTGAAGCTTTCTTT.